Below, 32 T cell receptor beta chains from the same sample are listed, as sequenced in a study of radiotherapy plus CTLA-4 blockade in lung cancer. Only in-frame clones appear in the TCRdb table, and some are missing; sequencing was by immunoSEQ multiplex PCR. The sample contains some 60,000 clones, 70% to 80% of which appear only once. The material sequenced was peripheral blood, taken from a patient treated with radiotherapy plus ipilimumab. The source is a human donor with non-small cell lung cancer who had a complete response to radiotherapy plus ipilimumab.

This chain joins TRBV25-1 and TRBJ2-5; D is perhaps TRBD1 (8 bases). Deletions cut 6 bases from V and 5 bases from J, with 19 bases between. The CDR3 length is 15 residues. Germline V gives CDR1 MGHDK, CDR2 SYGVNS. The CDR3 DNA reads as TGTGCCAGCAGGCCCGGACAGGGAGGGGGCGAGACCCAGTACTTC. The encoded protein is CASRPGQGGGETQYF.

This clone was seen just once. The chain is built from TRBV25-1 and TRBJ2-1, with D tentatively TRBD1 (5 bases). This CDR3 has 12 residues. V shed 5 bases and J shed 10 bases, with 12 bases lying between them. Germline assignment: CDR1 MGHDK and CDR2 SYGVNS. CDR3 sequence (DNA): TGTGCCAGCAGTAAGACAGCGTCAGAGCAGTTCTTC. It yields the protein CASSKTASEQFF.

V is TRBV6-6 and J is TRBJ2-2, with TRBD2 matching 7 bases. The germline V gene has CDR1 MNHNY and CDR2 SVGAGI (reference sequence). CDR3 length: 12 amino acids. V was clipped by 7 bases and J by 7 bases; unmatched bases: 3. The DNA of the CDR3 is TGTGCCAGCAAAGGGGAGGGCGGGGAGCTGTTTTTT. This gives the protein CASKGEGGELFF.

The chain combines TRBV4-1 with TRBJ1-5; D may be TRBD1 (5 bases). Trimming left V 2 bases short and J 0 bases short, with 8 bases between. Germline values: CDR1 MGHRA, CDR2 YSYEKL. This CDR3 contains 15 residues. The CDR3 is CASSQPGGSNQPQHF. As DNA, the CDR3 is TGCGCCAGCAGCCAACCCGGGGGTAGCAATCAGCCCCAGCATTTT.

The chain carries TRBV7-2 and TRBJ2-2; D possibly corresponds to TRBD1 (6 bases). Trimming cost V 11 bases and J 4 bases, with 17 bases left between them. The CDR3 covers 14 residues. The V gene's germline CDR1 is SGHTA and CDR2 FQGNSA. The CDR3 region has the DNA TGTGCCTCAGGATGGGGACATATCACCGGGGAGCTGTTTTTT. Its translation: CASGWGHITGELFF.

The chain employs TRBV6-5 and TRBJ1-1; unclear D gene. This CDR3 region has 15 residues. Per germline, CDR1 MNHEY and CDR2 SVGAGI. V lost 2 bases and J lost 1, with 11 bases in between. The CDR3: CASSYVGLRNTEAFF. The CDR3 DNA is TGTGCCAGCAGTTACGTCGGGTTACGGAACACTGAAGCTTTCTTT.

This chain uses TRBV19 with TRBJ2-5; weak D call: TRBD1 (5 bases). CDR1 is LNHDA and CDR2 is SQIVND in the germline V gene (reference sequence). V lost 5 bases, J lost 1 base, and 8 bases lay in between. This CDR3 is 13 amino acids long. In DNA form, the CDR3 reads TGTGCCAGTAGTCCTGACAGCCAAGAGACCCAGTACTTC. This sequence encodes CASSPDSQETQYF. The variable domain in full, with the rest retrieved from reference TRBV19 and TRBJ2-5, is DGGITQSPKYLFRKEGQNVTLSCEQNLNHDAMYWYRQDPGQGLRLIYYSQIVNDFQKGDIAEGYSVSREKKESFPLTVTSAQKNPTAFYLCASSPDSQETQYFGPGTRLLVL.

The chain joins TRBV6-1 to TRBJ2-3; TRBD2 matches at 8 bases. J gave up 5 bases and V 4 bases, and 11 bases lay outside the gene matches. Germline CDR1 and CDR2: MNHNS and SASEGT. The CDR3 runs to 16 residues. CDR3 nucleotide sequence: TGTGCCAGCAGTGGCAGGACCGGGAGGGCACAAGATACGCAGTATTTT. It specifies CASSGRTGRAQDTQYF.

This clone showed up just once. In DNA form, the CDR3 reads TGTGCTAGTGGTTCGGGACTGCCGCCCGATACGCAGTATTTT. This translates into CASGSGLPPDTQYF. The genes are TRBV12-5 and TRBJ2-3; TRBD2 might be the D (6 bases). CDR1 is LGHNT and CDR2 is FRNRAP in the germline V gene. The CDR3 loop spans 14 amino acids. The V end lost 4 bases, the J end lost 6 bases, and 14 bases lay between the germline ends.

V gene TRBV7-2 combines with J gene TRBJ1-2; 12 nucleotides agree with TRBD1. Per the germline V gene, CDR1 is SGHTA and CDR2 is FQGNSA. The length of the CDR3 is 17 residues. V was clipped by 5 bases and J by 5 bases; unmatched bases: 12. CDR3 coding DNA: TGTGCCAGCAGCCACCCGGGGACAGGGGGCCTTTGGTATGGCTACACCTTC. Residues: CASSHPGTGGLWYGYTF.

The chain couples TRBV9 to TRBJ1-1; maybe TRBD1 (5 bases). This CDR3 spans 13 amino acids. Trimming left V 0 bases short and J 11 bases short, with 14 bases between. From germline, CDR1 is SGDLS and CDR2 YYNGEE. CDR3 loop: CASSVEGAGRAFF. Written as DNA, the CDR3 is TGTGCCAGCAGCGTAGAAGGGGCCGGTCGGGCTTTCTTT. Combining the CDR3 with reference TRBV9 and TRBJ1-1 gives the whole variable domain DSGVTQTPKHLITATGQRVTLRCSPRSGDLSVYWYQQSLDQGLQFLIQYYNGEERAKGNILERFSAQQFPDLHSELNLSSLELGDSALYFCASSVEGAGRAFFGQGTRLTVV.

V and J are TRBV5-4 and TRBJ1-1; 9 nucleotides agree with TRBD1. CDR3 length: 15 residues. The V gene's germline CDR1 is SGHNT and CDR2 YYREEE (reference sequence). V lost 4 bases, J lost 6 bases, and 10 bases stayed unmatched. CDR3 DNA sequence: TGTGCCAGCAGCACGGGACAGGGTAAAAGGGCTGAAGCTTTCTTT. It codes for CASSTGQGKRAEAFF.

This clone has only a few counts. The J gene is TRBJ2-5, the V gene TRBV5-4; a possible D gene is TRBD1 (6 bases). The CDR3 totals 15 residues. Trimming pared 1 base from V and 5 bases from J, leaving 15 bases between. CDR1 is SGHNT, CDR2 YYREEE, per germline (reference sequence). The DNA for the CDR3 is TGTGCCAGCAGCTTGATGGGGGTGAGGGGGGAGACCCAGTACTTC. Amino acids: CASSLMGVRGETQYF.

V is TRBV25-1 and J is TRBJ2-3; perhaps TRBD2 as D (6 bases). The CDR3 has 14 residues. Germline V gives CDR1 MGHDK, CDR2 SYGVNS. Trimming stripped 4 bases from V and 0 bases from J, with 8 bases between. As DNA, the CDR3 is TGTGCCAGCAGTGGGCTAGCGAGCACAGATACGCAGTATTTT. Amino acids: CASSGLASTDTQYF.

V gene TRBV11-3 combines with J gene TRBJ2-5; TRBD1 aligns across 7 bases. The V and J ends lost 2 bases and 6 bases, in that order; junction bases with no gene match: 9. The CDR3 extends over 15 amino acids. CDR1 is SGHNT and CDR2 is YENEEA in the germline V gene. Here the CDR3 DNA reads TGTGCCAGCAGCTTATCGGGACAGCAAGGGAAGACCCAGTACTTC. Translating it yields CASSLSGQQGKTQYF.

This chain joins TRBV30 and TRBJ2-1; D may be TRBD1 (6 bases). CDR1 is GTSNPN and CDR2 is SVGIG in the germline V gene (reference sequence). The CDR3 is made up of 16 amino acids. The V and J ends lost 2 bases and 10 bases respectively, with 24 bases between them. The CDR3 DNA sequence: TGTGCCTGGAGTTTATCACAGGGTCTGCCCCGCGTGGAGCAGTTCTTC. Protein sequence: CAWSLSQGLPRVEQFF.

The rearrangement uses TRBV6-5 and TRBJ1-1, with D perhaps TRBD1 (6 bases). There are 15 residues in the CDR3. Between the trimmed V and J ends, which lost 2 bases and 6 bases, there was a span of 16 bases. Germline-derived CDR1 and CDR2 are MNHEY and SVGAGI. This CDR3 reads CASSYGARGGPEAFF. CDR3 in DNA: TGTGCCAGCAGTTACGGGGCCAGGGGTGGACCTGAAGCTTTCTTT.

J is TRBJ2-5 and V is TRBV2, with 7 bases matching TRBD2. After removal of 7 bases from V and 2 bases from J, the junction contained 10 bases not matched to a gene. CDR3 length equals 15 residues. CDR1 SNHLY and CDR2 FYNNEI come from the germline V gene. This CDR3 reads CASTERDPLQETQYF. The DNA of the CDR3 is TGTGCCAGCACAGAGCGGGACCCGTTACAAGAGACCCAGTACTTC. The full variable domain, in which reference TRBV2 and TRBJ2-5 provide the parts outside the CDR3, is EPEVTQTPSHQVTQMGQEVILRCVPISNHLYFYWYRQILGQKVEFLVSFYNNEISEKSEIFDDQFSVERPDGSNFTLKIRSTKLEDSAMYFCASTERDPLQETQYFGPGTRLLVL.

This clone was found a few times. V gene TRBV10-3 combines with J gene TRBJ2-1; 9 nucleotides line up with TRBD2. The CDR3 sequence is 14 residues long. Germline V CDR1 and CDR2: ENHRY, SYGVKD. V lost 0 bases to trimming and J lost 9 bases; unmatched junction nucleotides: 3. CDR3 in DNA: TGTGCCATCAGTGAGTCGGCTAGCGGGATTGAGCAGTTCTTC. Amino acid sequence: CAISESASGIEQFF.

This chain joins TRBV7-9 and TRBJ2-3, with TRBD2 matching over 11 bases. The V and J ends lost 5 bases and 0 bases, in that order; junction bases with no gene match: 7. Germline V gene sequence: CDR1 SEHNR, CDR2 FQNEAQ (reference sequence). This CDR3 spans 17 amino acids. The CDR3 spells CASSRWTSGSSTDTQYF. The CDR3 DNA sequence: TGTGCCAGCAGCCGATGGACTAGCGGGTCTAGCACAGATACGCAGTATTTT.

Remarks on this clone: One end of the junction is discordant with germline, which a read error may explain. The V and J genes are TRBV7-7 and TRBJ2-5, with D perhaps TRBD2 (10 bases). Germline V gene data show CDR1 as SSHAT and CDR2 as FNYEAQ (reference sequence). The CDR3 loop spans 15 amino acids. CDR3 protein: CASSLAGGQGETQYF. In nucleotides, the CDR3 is TGTGCTAGCAGCTTAGCGGGGGGACAGGGAGAGACCCAGTACTTC.

CDR3: CASRDRGISEAFF. CDR3 in DNA: TGCGCCAGCAGAGACAGGGGAATTAGTGAAGCTTTCTTT. V gene TRBV4-3 combines with J gene TRBJ1-1; TRBD1 matches 8 bases. The CDR3 spans 13 residues. V lost 6 bases to trimming and J lost 7 bases; unmatched junction nucleotides: 7. Germline V gives CDR1 LGHNA, CDR2 YSLEER.

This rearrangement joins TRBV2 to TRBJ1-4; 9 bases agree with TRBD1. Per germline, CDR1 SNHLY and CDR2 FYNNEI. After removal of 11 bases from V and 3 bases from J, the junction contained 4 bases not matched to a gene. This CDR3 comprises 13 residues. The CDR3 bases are TGTGCCGGGGGACAGGGAGCTAATGAAAAACTGTTTTTT. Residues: CAGGQGANEKLFF.

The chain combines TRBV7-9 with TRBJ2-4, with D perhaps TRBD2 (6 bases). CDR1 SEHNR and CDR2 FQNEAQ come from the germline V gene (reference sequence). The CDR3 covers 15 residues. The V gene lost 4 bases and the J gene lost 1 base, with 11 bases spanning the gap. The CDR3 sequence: CASSSMRGAKNIQYF. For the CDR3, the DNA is TGTGCCAGCAGCTCCATGCGGGGTGCCAAAAACATTCAGTACTTC.

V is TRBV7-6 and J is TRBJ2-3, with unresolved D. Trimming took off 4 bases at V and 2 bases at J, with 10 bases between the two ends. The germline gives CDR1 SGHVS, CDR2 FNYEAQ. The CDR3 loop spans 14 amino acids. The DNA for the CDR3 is TGTGCCAGCAGCTCCACCCGACACACAGATACGCAGTATTTT. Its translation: CASSSTRHTDTQYF. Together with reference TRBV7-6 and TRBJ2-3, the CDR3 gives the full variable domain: GAGVSQSPRYKVTKRGQDVALRCDPISGHVSLYWYRQALGQGPEFLTYFNYEAQQDKSGLPNDRFSAERPEGSISTLTIQRTEQRDSAMYRCASSSTRHTDTQYFGPGTRLTVL.

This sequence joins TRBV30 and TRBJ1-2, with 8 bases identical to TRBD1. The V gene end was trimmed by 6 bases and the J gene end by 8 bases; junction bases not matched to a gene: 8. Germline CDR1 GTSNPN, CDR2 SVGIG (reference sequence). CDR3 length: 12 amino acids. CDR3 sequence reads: CACPDRVGGYTF. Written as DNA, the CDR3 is TGTGCCTGTCCGGACAGGGTGGGCGGCTACACCTTC.

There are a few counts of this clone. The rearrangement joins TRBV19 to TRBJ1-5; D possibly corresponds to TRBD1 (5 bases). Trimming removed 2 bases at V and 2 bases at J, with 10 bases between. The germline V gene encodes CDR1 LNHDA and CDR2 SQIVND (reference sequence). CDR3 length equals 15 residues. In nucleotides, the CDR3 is TGTGCCAGTAGTATATCAGGGAACGGCAATCAGCCCCAGCATTTT. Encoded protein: CASSISGNGNQPQHF. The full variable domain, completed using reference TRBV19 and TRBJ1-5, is DGGITQSPKYLFRKEGQNVTLSCEQNLNHDAMYWYRQDPGQGLRLIYYSQIVNDFQKGDIAEGYSVSREKKESFPLTVTSAQKNPTAFYLCASSISGNGNQPQHFGDGTRLSIL.

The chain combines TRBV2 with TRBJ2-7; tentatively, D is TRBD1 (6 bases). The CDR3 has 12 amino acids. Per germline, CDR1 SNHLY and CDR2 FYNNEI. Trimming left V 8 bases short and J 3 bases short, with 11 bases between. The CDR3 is CASRDNNYEQYV. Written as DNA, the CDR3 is TGTGCCAGCCGGGACAATAACTACGAGCAGTACGTC.

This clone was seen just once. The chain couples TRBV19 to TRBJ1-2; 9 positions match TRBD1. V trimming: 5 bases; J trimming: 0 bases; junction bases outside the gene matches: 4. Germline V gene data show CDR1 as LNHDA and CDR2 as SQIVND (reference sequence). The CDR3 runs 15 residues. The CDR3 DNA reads TGTGCCAGTAGTGACCGGGACAGGGCTAACTATGGCTACACCTTC. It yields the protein CASSDRDRANYGYTF.

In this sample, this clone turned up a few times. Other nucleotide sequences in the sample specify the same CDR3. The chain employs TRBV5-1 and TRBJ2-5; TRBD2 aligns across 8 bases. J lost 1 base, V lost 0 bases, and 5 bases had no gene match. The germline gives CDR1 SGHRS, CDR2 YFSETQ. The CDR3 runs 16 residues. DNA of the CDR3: TGCGCCAGCAGCTTGGCGGGGGGGTTAGGCCAAGAGACCCAGTACTTC. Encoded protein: CASSLAGGLGQETQYF.

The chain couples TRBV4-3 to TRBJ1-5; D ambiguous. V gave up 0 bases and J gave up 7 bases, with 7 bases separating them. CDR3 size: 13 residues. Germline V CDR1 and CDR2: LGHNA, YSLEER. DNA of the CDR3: TGCGCCAGCAGCCAAGATAGAGGACAGCCCCAGCATTTT. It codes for CASSQDRGQPQHF.

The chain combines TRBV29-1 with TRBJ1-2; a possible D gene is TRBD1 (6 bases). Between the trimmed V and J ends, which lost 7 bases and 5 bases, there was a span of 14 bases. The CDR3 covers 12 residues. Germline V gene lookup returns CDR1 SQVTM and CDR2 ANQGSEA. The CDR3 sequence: CSGLQGGYGYTF. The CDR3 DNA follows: TGCAGCGGCCTACAGGGAGGGTATGGCTACACCTTC.